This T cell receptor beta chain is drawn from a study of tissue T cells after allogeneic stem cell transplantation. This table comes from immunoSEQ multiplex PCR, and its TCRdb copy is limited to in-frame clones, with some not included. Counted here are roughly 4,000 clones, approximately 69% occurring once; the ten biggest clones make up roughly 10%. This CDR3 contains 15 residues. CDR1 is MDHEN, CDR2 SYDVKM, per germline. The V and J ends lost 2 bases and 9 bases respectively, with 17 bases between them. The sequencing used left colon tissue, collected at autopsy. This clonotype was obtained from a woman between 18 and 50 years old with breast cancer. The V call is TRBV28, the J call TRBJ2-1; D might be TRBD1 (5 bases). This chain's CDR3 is CASSLPNRLKGEQFF. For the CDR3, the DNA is TGTGCCAGCAGTTTACCGAACAGGTTGAAAGGTGAGCAGTTCTTC.